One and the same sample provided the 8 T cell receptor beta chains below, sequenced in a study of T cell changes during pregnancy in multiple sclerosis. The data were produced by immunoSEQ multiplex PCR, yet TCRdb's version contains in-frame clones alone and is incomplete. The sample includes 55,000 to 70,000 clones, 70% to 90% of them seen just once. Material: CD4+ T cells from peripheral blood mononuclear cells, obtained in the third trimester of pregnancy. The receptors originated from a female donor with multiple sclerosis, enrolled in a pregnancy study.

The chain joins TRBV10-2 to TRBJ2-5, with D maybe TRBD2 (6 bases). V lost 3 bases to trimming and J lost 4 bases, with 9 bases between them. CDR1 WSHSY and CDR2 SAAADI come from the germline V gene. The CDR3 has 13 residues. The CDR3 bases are TGCGCCAGCAGTGACTCGGGGGTAGAGACCCAGTACTTC. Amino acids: CASSDSGVETQYF.

The chain's CDR3 is CASSRRTNNEQFF. DNA for the CDR3: TGTGCCAGCAGCCGCCGTACAAACAATGAGCAGTTCTTC. The rearrangement links TRBV7-9 to TRBJ2-1; no definite D call. V was trimmed by 5 bases and J by 5 bases, leaving 10 bases between them. CDR3 size: 13 residues. The germline CDR1 and CDR2 sequences are SEHNR and FQNEAQ (reference sequence). The full variable domain, its missing parts supplied by reference TRBV7-9 and TRBJ2-1, is DTGVSQNPRHKITKRGQNVTFRCDPISEHNRLYWYRQTLGQGPEFLTYFQNEAQLEKSRLLSDRFSAERPKGSFSTLEIQRTEQGDSAMYLCASSRRTNNEQFFGPGTRLTVL.

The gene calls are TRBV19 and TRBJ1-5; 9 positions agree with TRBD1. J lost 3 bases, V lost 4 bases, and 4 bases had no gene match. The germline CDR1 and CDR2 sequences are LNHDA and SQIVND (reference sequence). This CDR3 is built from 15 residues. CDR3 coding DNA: TGTGCCAGTAGTAGGGGACAGGGCTACAATCAGCCCCAGCATTTT. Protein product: CASSRGQGYNQPQHF.

The DNA of the CDR3 is TGTGCCAGCTCATCCTCTATGGGGGGACAGGGTGGACAGCCCCAGCATTTT. Translating it yields CASSSSMGGQGGQPQHF. V and J are TRBV18 and TRBJ1-5, with 9 bases aligning to TRBD1. The CDR3 contains 17 residues. The germline gives CDR1 KGHSH, CDR2 LQKENI. Trimming at V came to 5 bases and at J to 7 bases, leaving 15 bases not matched to a gene.

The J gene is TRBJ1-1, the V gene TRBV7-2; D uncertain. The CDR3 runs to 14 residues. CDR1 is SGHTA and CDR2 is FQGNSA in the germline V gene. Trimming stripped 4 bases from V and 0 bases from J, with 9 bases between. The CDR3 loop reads CASSSPGVNTEAFF. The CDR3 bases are TGTGCCAGCAGCTCCCCCGGTGTGAACACTGAAGCTTTCTTT.

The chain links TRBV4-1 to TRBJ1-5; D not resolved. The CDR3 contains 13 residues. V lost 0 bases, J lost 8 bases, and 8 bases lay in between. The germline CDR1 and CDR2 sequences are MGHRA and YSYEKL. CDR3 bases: TGCGCCAGCAGCCAAGATAGAAGTGAGCCCCAGCATTTT. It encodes CASSQDRSEPQHF.

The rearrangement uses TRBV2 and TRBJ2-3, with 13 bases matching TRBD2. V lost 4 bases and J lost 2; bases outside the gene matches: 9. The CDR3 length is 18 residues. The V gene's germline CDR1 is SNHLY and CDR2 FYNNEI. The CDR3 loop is CASSVLTSGRQDTDTQYF. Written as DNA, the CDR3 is TGTGCCAGCAGTGTTCTGACTAGCGGGAGGCAAGACACAGATACGCAGTATTTT.

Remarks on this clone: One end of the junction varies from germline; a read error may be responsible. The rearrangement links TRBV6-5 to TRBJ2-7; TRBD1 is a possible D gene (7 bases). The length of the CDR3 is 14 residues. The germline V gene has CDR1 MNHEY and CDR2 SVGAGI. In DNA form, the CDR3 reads TGTGCCAGCAGACGACAGGGAGGCTCCCACGAGCAGTACTTC. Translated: CASRRQGGSHEQYF.